This record covers a single T cell receptor (beta chain). Its antigen remains unidentified. Naive CD8 cells were CD45RO-negative, positively selected for CCR7, excluding terminally differentiated effector memory CD45RA+ cells. The data were produced by immunoSEQ multiplex PCR, yet TCRdb's version contains in-frame clones alone and is incomplete. The profile covers approximately 590,000 clones, with about 95% appearing a single time and 0.11% taken by the ten largest. The entry originates in a study of shared clonotypes between healthy human individuals. Study-level information: There were three CD4 naive, three CD4 memory, two CD8 naive and one CD8 memory plates per donor. Study results and limitations: Researchers sampled only blood; tissue repertoires likely differ. Non-shared clonotypes had lower generation probabilities than clonotypes shared by all four sorted-subset donors.

The clonotype originates from a woman between 25 and 40 years old in good health. The sequencing input was naive CD8+ T cells sorted from blood.

This CDR3 is CASSSRTSSSYEQYF. The CDR3 region has the DNA TGTGCCAGCAGCTCCAGGACTAGTAGTAGCTACGAGCAGTACTTC. The V gene is TRBV7-9, the J gene TRBJ2-7, with 7 nucleotides matching TRBD2. The CDR3 runs 15 residues. Germline CDR1 and CDR2: SEHNR and FQNEAQ (reference sequence). Unmatched junction bases numbered 9, after V lost 4 bases and J lost 3 bases.